This T cell receptor (beta chain) appears in the sequencing data of a study of naive and memory T cell subsets (dated by TCRdb to between 2016 and 2019). Background on the whole study: The study applied an open-source, UMI-based TCR alpha and beta sequencing pipeline to sorted naive and memory peripheral blood T cell subsets. RNA was DNase-treated and reverse transcribed with TCR constant-region primers, mostly using SuperScript III. IgG serology results and the functional CMV T cell responses were in complete agreement. Here is what the overall study found, with its caveats: The repertoire findings for the naive and memory subsets could not be validated against a ground truth, as none was available. A power law was followed by TCR abundance, with an exponent that differed between naive and memory subsets but was consistent across the three individuals. Each clonotype was defined as a single alpha or beta chain sequence rather than as a paired alpha/beta receptor. A few larger clonotypes were present in naive repertoires, especially CD8 naive repertoires, and these clonotypes were possibly memory cells re-expressing CD45RA. After error correction, over 95% of naive TCR sequences appeared only once, giving much steeper abundance distributions than memory subsets. In both CD4 and CD8 cells, a rise in Gini index and a fall in Shannon and inverse Simpson diversity were observed from naive through CM, EM and EMRA. RNA-based TCR counts may be influenced by expression changes linked to T cell activation and differentiation.

Notes on this clonotype: The antigen it binds to is not known. It has no much larger one-base neighbor in the sample; base qualities were not kept.

Libraries came from UMI-ligation and nested PCR. The beta constant-region primer consisted of an equimolar mixture of two oligonucleotides that together covered TRBC1 and TRBC2. Four rounds of PCR were used to amplify ligated cDNA, with nested alpha and beta constant-region primers being used together with the SP2 primer. T4 RNA ligase 1 ligated a single-stranded oligonucleotide carrying the SP2 primer and a 12-nucleotide UMI to the cDNA 3' end. Incubation of the ligation reaction was carried out at 16 degrees C for roughly 18-24 hours. PCR2 was usually performed as a SYBR Green qPCR and halted at a preset threshold so that over-amplification would not occur. Apart from the first purification, every purification step used Agencourt AMPure XP magnetic beads. Library quantification was done by Qubit, followed by a TapeStation check on which the main peak was expected at around 650 bp. Pooled libraries were sequenced on an Illumina MiSeq using v2 2x251 paired-end kits, and typically about 0.9-2 million reads were obtained per sample. Each sample was pooled at 3 to 4 nM, and about 5-7.5% PhiX was included to help cluster recognition. The original pipeline was this. FASTQ reads processed by Demultiplexor were assigned V and J genes by Decombinator through tag matching that tolerated a single base-pair mismatch. Collapsinator relied on UMIs to fix sequencing errors as well as frequency errors caused by PCR heterogeneity. CDR3Translator translated TCRs and extracted CDR3s from the conserved cysteine to the FGXG phenylalanine, flagging non-productive sequences. Gini, Shannon entropy and inverse Simpson indices were calculated on repertoires that had been subsampled to equal numbers of UMI-defined TCRs. Clonotype abundance distributions were fitted to a power law by maximum likelihood within the linear range. Similar UMI counts, unique TCR numbers and clonal distributions were obtained with the pipeline and with MIGEC on one naive CD8 sample. In one analysis, naive TCRs that were also found in any memory subset of the same donor were excluded from the naive repertoire. A set of 7,322 CMV-associated CDR3 sequences, compiled from VDJdb and a published dataset, was used to search the repertoires. TCRdb trimmed public reads at Q25 via fastp, called clones via MiXCR and kept in-frame beta chains. Each CDR3 protein gets just one entry, which takes the most common genes and DNA from the rows behind it. The V and J calls and clone size come from TCRdb's table, not from the authors' own analysis. Here the sample has 98,000 or so distinct CDR3 sequences; more than 14% occur a single time. Of the sample, approximately 2.8% is held by the ten largest clones.

TCR alpha and beta chain libraries were amplified separately from the second PCR step onward. Donor CMV status was determined by IFNgamma production from CD4+ T cells after overnight stimulation of fresh PBMCs with CMV viral lysate. CD4 T cells were positively selected with Miltenyi beads, followed by positive selection of CD8 T cells from the CD4-negative fraction. After staining for CD3, CD4, CD8, CD45RA, CD27 and a live/dead dye, cells were sorted on a BD Aria II into four subsets based on CD45RA and CD27. Blood was obtained from a few healthy volunteers, and the blood from each volunteer was fractionated into CD4 and CD8 T cells and subsequently into four differentiation subsets. Around 120 ml of peripheral blood was collected from each donor, and PBMC were isolated by Ficoll-Paque PLUS density-gradient centrifugation. After sorting, cells were lysed in RLT buffer, RNA was extracted using a Qiagen RNeasy kit, and the extracted RNA was stored at -80 degrees C.

The germline V gene encodes CDR1 ENHRY and CDR2 SYGVKD. The CDR3 runs 15 amino acids, cysteine and phenylalanine included. CDR3 DNA is the only sequence kept; it has 45 bases, read in frame from the first base. V was cut back by 2 bases and J by 8 bases, leaving a gap of 18 bases between them. Sequenced sample: naive CD8+ T cells from blood. The sample's cell subset or site label is to be understood as: naive T cells, CD45RA high CD27+. The rearrangement joined TRBV10-3 to TRBJ1-2, with a weak D call of TRBD1 (5 bases match). The receptor comes from a human donor in good health. Here the CDR3 is given as CAISETDEGLEGYTF. The nucleotide sequence is given as TGTGCCATCAGTGAGACCGACGAGGGGCTGGAAGGCTACACCTTC.